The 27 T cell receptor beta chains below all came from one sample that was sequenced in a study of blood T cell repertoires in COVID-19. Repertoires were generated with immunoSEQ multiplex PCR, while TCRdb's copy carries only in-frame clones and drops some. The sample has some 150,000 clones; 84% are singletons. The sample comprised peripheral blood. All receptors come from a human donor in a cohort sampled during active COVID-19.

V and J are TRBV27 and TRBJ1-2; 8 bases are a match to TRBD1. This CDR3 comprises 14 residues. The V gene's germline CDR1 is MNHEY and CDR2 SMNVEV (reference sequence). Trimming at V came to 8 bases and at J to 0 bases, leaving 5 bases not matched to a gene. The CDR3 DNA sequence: TGTGCCAGCTCGTCCAGGGGGCCTAACTATGGCTACACCTTC. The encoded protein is CASSSRGPNYGYTF.

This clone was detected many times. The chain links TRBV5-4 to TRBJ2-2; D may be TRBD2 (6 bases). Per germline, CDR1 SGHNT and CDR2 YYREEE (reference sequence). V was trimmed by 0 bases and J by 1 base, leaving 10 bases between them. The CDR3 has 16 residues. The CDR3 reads CASSLVGRGNTGELFF. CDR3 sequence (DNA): TGTGCCAGCAGCTTGGTGGGGCGGGGGAACACCGGGGAGCTGTTTTTT.

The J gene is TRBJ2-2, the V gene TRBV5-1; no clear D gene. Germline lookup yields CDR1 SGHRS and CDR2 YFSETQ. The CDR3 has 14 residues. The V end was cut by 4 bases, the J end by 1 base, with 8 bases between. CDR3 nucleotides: TGCGCCAGCAGCGGGCGTGGGAACACCGGGGAGCTGTTTTTT. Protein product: CASSGRGNTGELFF.

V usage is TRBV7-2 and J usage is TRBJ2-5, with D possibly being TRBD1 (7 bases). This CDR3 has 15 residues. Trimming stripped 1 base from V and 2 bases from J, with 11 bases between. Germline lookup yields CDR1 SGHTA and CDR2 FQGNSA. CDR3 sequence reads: CASSLGQGGQETQYF. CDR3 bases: TGTGCCAGCAGCTTAGGACAGGGAGGACAAGAGACCCAGTACTTC.

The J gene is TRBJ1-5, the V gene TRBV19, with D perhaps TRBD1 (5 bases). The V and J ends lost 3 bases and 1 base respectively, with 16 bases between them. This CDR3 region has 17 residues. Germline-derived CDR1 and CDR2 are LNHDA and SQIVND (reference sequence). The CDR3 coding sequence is TGTGCCAGTAGTATTCTTCCGGGACGGGGGAGCAATCAGCCCCAGCATTTT. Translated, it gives CASSILPGRGSNQPQHF.

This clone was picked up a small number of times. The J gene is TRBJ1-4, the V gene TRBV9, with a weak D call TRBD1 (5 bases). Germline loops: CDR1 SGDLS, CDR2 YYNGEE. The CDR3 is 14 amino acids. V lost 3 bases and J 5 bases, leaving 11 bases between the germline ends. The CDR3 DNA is TGTGCCAGCAGCGAGCAGGGCCTCAATGAAAAACTGTTTTTT. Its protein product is CASSEQGLNEKLFF.

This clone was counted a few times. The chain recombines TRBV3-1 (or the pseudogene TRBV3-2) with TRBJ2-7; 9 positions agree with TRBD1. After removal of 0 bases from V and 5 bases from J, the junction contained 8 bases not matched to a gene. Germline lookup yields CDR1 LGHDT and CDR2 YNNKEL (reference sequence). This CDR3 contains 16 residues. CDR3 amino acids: CASSQDFGTGRNEQYF. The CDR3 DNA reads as TGTGCCAGCAGCCAAGACTTTGGGACAGGGAGGAACGAGCAGTACTTC.

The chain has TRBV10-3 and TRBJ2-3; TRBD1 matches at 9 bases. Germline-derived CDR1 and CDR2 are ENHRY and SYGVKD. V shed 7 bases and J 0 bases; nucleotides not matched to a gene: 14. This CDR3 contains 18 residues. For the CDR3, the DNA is TGTGCCATCAACCCTCGGGACAGGGAGGGGGATAGCACAGATACGCAGTATTTT. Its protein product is CAINPRDREGDSTDTQYF.

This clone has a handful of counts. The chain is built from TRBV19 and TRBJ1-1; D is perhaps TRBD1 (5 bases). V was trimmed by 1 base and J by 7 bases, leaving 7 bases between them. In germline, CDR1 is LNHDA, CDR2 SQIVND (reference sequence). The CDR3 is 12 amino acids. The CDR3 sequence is CASSIGGSEAFF. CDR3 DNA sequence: TGTGCCAGTAGTATAGGGGGCAGTGAAGCTTTCTTT.

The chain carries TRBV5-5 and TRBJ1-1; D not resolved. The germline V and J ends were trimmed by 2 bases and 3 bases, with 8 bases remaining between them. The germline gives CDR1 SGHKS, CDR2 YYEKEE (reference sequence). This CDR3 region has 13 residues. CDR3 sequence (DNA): TGTGCCAGCAGCTTTGCGCGGCACACTGAAGCTTTCTTT. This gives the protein CASSFARHTEAFF.

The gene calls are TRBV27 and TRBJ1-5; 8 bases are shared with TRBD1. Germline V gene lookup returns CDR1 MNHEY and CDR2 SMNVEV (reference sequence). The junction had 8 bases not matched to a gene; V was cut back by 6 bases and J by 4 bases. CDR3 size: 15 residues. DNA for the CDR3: TGTGCCAGCAGCCTCGGACAGGGCGCTAATCAGCCCCAGCATTTT. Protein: CASSLGQGANQPQHF.

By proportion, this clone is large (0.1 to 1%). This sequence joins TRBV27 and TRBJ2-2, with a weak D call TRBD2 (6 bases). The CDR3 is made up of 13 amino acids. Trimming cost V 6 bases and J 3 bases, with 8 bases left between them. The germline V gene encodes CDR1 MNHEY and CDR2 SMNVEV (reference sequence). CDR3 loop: CASRLAYTGELFF. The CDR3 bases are TGTGCCAGCAGACTAGCCTACACCGGGGAGCTGTTTTTT.

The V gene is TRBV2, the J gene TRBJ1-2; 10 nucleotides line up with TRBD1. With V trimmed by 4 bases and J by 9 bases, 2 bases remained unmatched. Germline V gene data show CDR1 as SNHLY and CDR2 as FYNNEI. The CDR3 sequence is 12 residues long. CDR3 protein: CASSGDRGSYTF. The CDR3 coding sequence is TGTGCCAGCAGTGGGGACAGGGGAAGCTACACCTTC.

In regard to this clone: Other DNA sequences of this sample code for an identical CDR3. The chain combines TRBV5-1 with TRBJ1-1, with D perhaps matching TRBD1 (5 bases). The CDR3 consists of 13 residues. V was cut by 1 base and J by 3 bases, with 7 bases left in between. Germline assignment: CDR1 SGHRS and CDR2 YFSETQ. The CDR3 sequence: CASSLSGDTEAFF. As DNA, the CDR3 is TGCGCCAGCAGCTTGTCGGGGGACACTGAAGCTTTCTTT.

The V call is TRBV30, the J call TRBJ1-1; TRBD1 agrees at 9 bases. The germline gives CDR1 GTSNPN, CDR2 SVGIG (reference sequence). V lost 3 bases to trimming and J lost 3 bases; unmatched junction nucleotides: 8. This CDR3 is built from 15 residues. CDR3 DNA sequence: TGTGCCTGGAGCATCATGGACAGGGGAGACACTGAAGCTTTCTTT. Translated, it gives CAWSIMDRGDTEAFF.

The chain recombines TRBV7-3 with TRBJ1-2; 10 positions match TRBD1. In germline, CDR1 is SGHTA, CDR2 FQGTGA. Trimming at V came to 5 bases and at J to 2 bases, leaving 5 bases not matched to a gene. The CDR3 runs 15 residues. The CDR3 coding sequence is TGTGCCAGCAGCCCTGGACAGGGGGGAAACTATGGCTACACCTTC. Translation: CASSPGQGGNYGYTF.

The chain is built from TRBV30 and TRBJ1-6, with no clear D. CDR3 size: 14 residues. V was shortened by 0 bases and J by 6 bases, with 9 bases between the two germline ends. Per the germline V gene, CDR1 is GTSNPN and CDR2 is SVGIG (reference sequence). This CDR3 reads CAWSVRQFNSPLHF. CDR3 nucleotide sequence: TGTGCCTGGAGTGTGCGGCAGTTTAATTCACCCCTCCACTTT.

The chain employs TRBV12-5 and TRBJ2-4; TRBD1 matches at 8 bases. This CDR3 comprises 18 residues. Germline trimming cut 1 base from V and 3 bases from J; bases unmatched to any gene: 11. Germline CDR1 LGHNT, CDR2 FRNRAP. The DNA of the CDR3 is TGTGCTAGTGGTTTGGCACCGGGACAGGTCTTATTCAAAAACATTCAGTACTTC. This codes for CASGLAPGQVLFKNIQYF.

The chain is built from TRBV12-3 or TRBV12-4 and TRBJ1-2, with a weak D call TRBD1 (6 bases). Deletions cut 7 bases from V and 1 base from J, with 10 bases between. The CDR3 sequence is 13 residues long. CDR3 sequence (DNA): TGTGCCAGCACCCTCAGGGGTAACTATGGCTACACCTTC. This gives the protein CASTLRGNYGYTF.

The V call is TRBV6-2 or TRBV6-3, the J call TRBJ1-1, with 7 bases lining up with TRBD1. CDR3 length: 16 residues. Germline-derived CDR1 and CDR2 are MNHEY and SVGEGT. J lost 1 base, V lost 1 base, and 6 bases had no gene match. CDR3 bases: TGTGCCAGCAGTTACTTCGGGACAGCCGCGAACACTGAAGCTTTCTTT. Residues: CASSYFGTAANTEAFF.

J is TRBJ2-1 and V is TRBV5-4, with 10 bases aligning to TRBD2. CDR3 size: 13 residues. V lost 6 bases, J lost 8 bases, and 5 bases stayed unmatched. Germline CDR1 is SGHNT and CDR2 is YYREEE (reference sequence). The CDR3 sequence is CASTEAGGHEQFF. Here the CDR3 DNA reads TGTGCCAGCACTGAAGCGGGGGGGCATGAGCAGTTCTTC.

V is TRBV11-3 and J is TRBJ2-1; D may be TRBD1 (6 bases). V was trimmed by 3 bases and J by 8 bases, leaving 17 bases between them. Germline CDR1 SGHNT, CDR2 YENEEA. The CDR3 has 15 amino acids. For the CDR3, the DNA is TGTGCCAGCAGCTTCCAAGGTCAGGGGTCGGATGAGCAGTTCTTC. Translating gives CASSFQGQGSDEQFF.

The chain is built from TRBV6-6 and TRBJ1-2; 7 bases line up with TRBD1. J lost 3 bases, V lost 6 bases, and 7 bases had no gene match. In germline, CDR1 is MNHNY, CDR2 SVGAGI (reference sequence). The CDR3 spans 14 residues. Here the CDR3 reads CASRTGSRHYGYTF. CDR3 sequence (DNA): TGTGCCAGCAGGACAGGGTCAAGACACTATGGCTACACCTTC.

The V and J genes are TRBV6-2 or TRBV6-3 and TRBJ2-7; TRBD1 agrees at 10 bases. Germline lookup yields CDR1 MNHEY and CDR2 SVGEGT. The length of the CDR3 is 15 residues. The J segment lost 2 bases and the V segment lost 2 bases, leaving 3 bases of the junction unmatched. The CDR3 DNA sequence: TGTGCCAGCAGTTACCCTGGACAGGGGGCCTACGAGCAGTACTTC. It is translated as CASSYPGQGAYEQYF.

CDR3 in amino acids: CASSKGGQMAKNIQYF. In nucleotides, the CDR3 is TGTGCCAGTAGTAAGGGGGGACAGATGGCCAAAAACATTCAGTACTTC. The genes are TRBV19 and TRBJ2-4; D possibly corresponds to TRBD1 (7 bases). V lost 4 bases to trimming and J lost 1 base, with 14 bases between them. This CDR3 has 16 amino acids. CDR1 is LNHDA, CDR2 SQIVND, per germline (reference sequence).

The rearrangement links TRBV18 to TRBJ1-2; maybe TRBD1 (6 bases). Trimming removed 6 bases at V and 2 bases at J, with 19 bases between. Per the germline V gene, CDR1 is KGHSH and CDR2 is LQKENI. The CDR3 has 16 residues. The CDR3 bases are TGTGCCAGCTCGGTGCAGGGGATTTGGGTAAACTATGGCTACACCTTC. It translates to CASSVQGIWVNYGYTF. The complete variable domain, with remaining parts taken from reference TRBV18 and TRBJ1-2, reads NAGVMQNPRHLVRRRGQEARLRCSPMKGHSHVYWYRQLPEEGLKFMVYLQKENIIDESGMPKERFSAEFPKEGPSILRIQQVVRGDSAAYFCASSVQGIWVNYGYTFGSGTRLTVV.

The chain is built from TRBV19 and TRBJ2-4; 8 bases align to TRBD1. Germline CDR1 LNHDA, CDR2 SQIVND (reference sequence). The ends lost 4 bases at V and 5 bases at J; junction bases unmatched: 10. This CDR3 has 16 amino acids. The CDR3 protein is CASSRAAGGSENIQYF. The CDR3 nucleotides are TGTGCCAGTAGTAGGGCGGCAGGGGGCAGCGAAAACATTCAGTACTTC.